A single sample is the source of the 3 T cell receptor beta chains below, sequenced in a study of T cells in Graves' hyperthyroidism and ophthalmopathy. Amplification yielded TCR beta CDR3 regions, with RNA transcripts as the source. First-round RT-PCR with HTBI primers amplified the TCR CDR3 region. TCRdb itself ran the multiplex PCR reads through MiXCR, one entry per CDR3 protein. The sample contains roughly 96,000 distinct CDR3 sequences, around 52% of which appear only once. The sample was blood. The source is a middle-aged woman with Graves' hyperthyroidism.

This clonotype is deemed medium-sized. V and J are TRBV19 and TRBJ1-5; TRBD1 matches 10 bases. The CDR3 sequence is 15 residues long. V lost 5 bases, J lost 7 bases, and 8 bases stayed unmatched. Germline V gives CDR1 LNHDA, CDR2 SQIVND (reference sequence). CDR3 sequence reads: CASSVGTGEDQPQHF. As DNA, the CDR3 is TGTGCCAGTAGTGTCGGGACAGGGGAGGACCAGCCCCAGCATTTT. Complete variable domain (other parts from reference TRBV19 and TRBJ1-5): DGGITQSPKYLFRKEGQNVTLSCEQNLNHDAMYWYRQDPGQGLRLIYYSQIVNDFQKGDIAEGYSVSREKKESFPLTVTSAQKNPTAFYLCASSVGTGEDQPQHFGDGTRLSIL.

As regards this clonotype: One end of the junction varies from germline; a read error may be responsible. V and J are TRBV10-2 and TRBJ1-5; D gene ambiguous. The CDR3 is 15 residues long. Germline values: CDR1 WSHSY, CDR2 SAAADI. CDR3 nucleotide sequence: TGTGCCAGCAGCTTAACCCTCCGGGGCAATCAGCCCCAGCATTTT. It specifies CASSLTLRGNQPQHF.

This clonotype was counted a few times. The chain joins TRBV10-1 to TRBJ2-7, with D hard to call. This CDR3 region has 13 residues. Trimming shortened V by 4 bases and J by 5 bases, and 12 bases separated the two germline ends. Germline V gene sequence: CDR1 WNHNN, CDR2 SYGVQD (reference sequence). CDR3 coding DNA: TGCGCCAGCAGTGTTAGGCCTAACGACGAGCAGTACTTC. Its translation is CASSVRPNDEQYF.